What follows are 21 T cell receptor beta chains derived from one specimen sequenced in a study of T-cell reconstitution after alpha-beta-depleted transplantation in children. Preparation of the TCRbeta library was carried out with unique molecular identifiers. TCRdb re-called the PCR reads with MiXCR, one entry per CDR3 protein. The data show hundreds of thousands of distinct CDR3 sequences, about a tenth seen once. Specimen: PBMCs, collected before TCRalphabeta/CD19-depleted stem cell transplant. The receptors stem from a child under two years old with acute myeloid leukemia, due to receive a stem cell transplant.

V usage is TRBV27 and J usage is TRBJ2-2; 11 bases agree with TRBD2. The CDR3 has 18 amino acids. Unmatched junction bases numbered 8, after V lost 5 bases and J lost 0 bases. The germline gives CDR1 MNHEY, CDR2 SMNVEV (reference sequence). The DNA for the CDR3 is TGTGCCAGCAGTCAAGGACTAGCGGGCCGACCGAACACCGGGGAGCTGTTTTTT. Amino acid sequence: CASSQGLAGRPNTGELFF.

This clonotype was seen a few times. V usage is TRBV18 and J usage is TRBJ2-5, with 11 bases identical to TRBD1. Germline values: CDR1 KGHSH, CDR2 LQKENI. Unmatched junction bases numbered 5, after V lost 4 bases and J lost 4 bases. The CDR3 extends over 15 amino acids. The CDR3 DNA reads TGTGCCAGCTCACGGACAGGGGGCGCGTTAGAGACCCAGTACTTC. It is translated as CASSRTGGALETQYF.

This clonotype was detected ten times or more. This chain joins TRBV5-5 and TRBJ2-2; TRBD1 matches 8 bases. The ends lost 4 bases at V and 3 bases at J; junction bases unmatched: 8. Germline CDR1 and CDR2: SGHKS and YYEKEE (reference sequence). CDR3 length: 16 residues. CDR3 region: CASSRTGSRYTGELFF. The CDR3 DNA sequence: TGTGCCAGCAGCCGGACAGGGAGTCGGTACACCGGGGAGCTGTTTTTT. Complete variable domain (other parts from reference TRBV5-5 and TRBJ2-2): DAGVTQSPTHLIKTRGQQVTLRCSPISGHKSVSWYQQVLGQGPQFIFQYYEKEERGRGNFPDRFSARQFPNYSSELNVNALLLGDSALYLCASSRTGSRYTGELFFGEGSRLTVL.

Turning to this clonotype: This may come from a read error, since a much larger clone is one base off. This chain links TRBV13 with TRBJ1-2; no firm D call. The germline V gene encodes CDR1 PRHDT and CDR2 FYEKMQ (reference sequence). This CDR3 comprises 15 residues. In nucleotides, the CDR3 is TGTGCCAGCAGCTTAAATGAGGCAGCTAACTATGGCGACACCTTC. Encoded protein: CASSLNEAANYGDTF.

The genes are TRBV29-1 and TRBJ2-3; D is unresolved. The CDR3 is 12 amino acids. CDR1 is SQVTM, CDR2 ANQGSEA, per germline. The ends were cut back, 4 bases at V and 4 bases at J, with 9 bases in the middle. The DNA of the CDR3 is TGCAGCGTTGGGCTGATGGCAGATACGCAGTATTTT. Protein sequence: CSVGLMADTQYF.

In its sample, this clonotype was seen many times. The rearrangement joins TRBV9 to TRBJ2-1, with 9 bases fitting TRBD1. CDR1 and CDR2 from the germline V gene are SGDLS and YYNGEE. The CDR3 extends over 16 amino acids. V lost 2 bases to trimming and J lost 6 bases; unmatched junction nucleotides: 9. CDR3 sequence: CASSVLGGQGGNEQFF. CDR3 nucleotides: TGTGCCAGCAGCGTTCTCGGGGGACAGGGCGGCAATGAGCAGTTCTTC.

This clonotype was seen at least ten times. This sequence joins TRBV18 and TRBJ2-7, with D possibly called TRBD1 or TRBD2 (6 bases each). CDR3 length: 13 residues. V gave up 4 bases and J gave up 5 bases, with 12 bases separating them. From germline, CDR1 is KGHSH and CDR2 LQKENI. The CDR3 sequence: CASSQIGGDEQYF. CDR3 bases: TGTGCCAGCTCACAAATCGGGGGCGACGAGCAGTACTTC. Looking up the rest from reference TRBV18 and TRBJ2-7 gives the full variable domain: NAGVMQNPRHLVRRRGQEARLRCSPMKGHSHVYWYRQLPEEGLKFMVYLQKENIIDESGMPKERFSAEFPKEGPSILRIQQVVRGDSAAYFCASSQIGGDEQYFGPGTRLTVT.

This clonotype came up many times. The chain is built from TRBV7-9 and TRBJ1-1; D unclear. Germline V gene sequence: CDR1 SEHNR, CDR2 FQNEAQ (reference sequence). V lost 5 bases, J lost 5 bases, and 12 bases lay in between. The CDR3 length is 13 residues. The CDR3: CASSPPGGTEAFF. The CDR3 DNA sequence: TGTGCCAGCAGCCCCCCCGGCGGAACTGAAGCTTTCTTT. The full variable domain, with the rest looked up from reference TRBV7-9 and TRBJ1-1, is DTGVSQNPRHKITKRGQNVTFRCDPISEHNRLYWYRQTLGQGPEFLTYFQNEAQLEKSRLLSDRFSAERPKGSFSTLEIQRTEQGDSAMYLCASSPPGGTEAFFGQGTRLTVV.

This clonotype was seen at least ten times. The J gene is TRBJ2-5, the V gene TRBV3-1, with 12 nucleotides matching TRBD1. Germline V gene lookup returns CDR1 LGHDT and CDR2 YNNKEL (reference sequence). The CDR3 is made up of 15 amino acids. V lost 2 bases and J lost 5; bases outside the gene matches: 3. CDR3 amino acids: CASSQTGTGGETQYF. CDR3 coding DNA: TGTGCCAGCAGCCAAACCGGGACAGGGGGCGAGACCCAGTACTTC.

A few counts support this clonotype. The rearrangement joins TRBV11-2 to TRBJ2-7, with 9 bases identical to TRBD2. Germline lookup yields CDR1 SGHAT and CDR2 FQNNGV. This CDR3 is built from 16 residues. The trim removed 3 bases at V and 5 bases at J, leaving 11 bases unmatched. The CDR3 reads CASSLRLREGSNEQYF. The CDR3 DNA sequence: TGTGCCAGCAGCTTGAGGTTGCGGGAGGGCTCTAACGAGCAGTACTTC.

This clonotype was found many times. The rearrangement uses TRBV2 and TRBJ2-7; unclear D gene. Trimming cost V 5 bases and J 2 bases, with 10 bases left between them. This CDR3 comprises 13 residues. The germline CDR1 and CDR2 sequences are SNHLY and FYNNEI. The CDR3 DNA is TGTGCCAGCAGTTCCTCTCCCGCCTACGAGCAGTACTTC. Encoded protein: CASSSSPAYEQYF.

The table lists this clonotype with many counts. V usage is TRBV20-1 and J usage is TRBJ2-1; 9 positions agree with TRBD2. Germline trimming cut 3 bases from V and 7 bases from J; bases unmatched to any gene: 7. The CDR3 runs 14 residues. Germline V gene sequence: CDR1 DFQATT, CDR2 SNEGSKA (reference sequence). CDR3 sequence: CSARGGGAINEQFF. The CDR3 DNA follows: TGCAGTGCTAGGGGCGGGGGGGCGATTAATGAGCAGTTCTTC.

J is TRBJ2-7 and V is TRBV21-1; the D segment call TRBD1 is taken from the table without a DNA check. TRBV21-1 is labeled a pseudogene. The CDR3 spans 19 residues. CDR3 nucleotide sequence: TGTGCCAGCAGCAAAGGGGAAAATCCTCGGGACAGGAGCACCTACGAGCAGTACTTC. Amino acid sequence: CASSKGENPRDRSTYEQYF.

At least ten counts were recorded for this clonotype. This chain joins TRBV12-3 or TRBV12-4 and TRBJ1-4, with 7 bases lining up with TRBD1. The CDR3 is 14 residues long. J lost 8 bases, V lost 4 bases, and 7 bases had no gene match. CDR3: CASSWTGGREKLFF. CDR3 DNA: TGTGCCAGCAGTTGGACAGGAGGGAGGGAAAAACTGTTTTTT.

This clonotype showed up many times. V and J are TRBV5-1 and TRBJ2-1; 8 nucleotides agree with TRBD1. Losses at the gene ends were 4 bases for V and 9 bases for J; bases not matched to a gene: 9. The CDR3 sequence is 14 residues long. Germline CDR1 is SGHRS and CDR2 is YFSETQ. In nucleotides, the CDR3 is TGCGCCAGCAGCCGGAGAGACAGGGGAATTGAGCAGTTCTTC. This encodes CASSRRDRGIEQFF.

This clonotype appeared many times. The rearrangement links TRBV5-1 to TRBJ2-7; 9 bases agree with TRBD1. In germline, CDR1 is SGHRS, CDR2 YFSETQ. Trimming took 4 bases from V and 3 from J; bases not matched to a gene: 8. This CDR3 has 15 residues. CDR3 coding DNA: TGCGCCAGCAGCCCGTGGACAGGGGTGGACTACGAGCAGTACTTC. Protein: CASSPWTGVDYEQYF.

This clonotype showed up many times. The chain joins TRBV4-1 to TRBJ1-4; the D gene is possibly TRBD1 (6 bases). V shed 0 bases and J shed 2 bases, with 13 bases lying between them. CDR3 length: 17 amino acids. Germline V gives CDR1 MGHRA, CDR2 YSYEKL. Here the CDR3 DNA reads TGCGCCAGCAGCCAAGATCCGTGGGGGGGCACTAATGAAAAACTGTTTTTT. This sequence encodes CASSQDPWGGTNEKLFF.

This chain links TRBV7-8 with TRBJ2-5; D unresolved. CDR1 is SGHVS and CDR2 is FQNEAQ in the germline V gene. Trimming pared 5 bases from V and 2 bases from J, leaving 9 bases between. The length of the CDR3 is 13 residues. CDR3 sequence reads: CASSPRWQETQYF. In nucleotides, the CDR3 is TGTGCCAGCAGCCCTAGGTGGCAAGAGACCCAGTACTTC.

This clonotype has a count of ten or more. CDR3: CASSQDYRGNQPQHF. CDR3 DNA sequence: TGCGCCAGCAGCCAAGATTACAGGGGCAATCAGCCCCAGCATTTT. The chain links TRBV4-3 to TRBJ1-5; tentative D call: TRBD1 (6 bases). From germline, CDR1 is LGHNA and CDR2 YSLEER. There are 15 residues in the CDR3. Trimming removed 0 bases from V and 2 bases from J, with 8 bases in between.

This clonotype was seen repeatedly, ten times or more. V gene TRBV29-1 combines with J gene TRBJ2-1; no definite D call. Trimming took 0 bases from V and 0 from J, leaving 6 bases between them. Germline lookup yields CDR1 SQVTM and CDR2 ANQGSEA. This CDR3 comprises 14 residues. The CDR3 here is CSVEEPFSYNEQFF. The DNA for the CDR3 is TGCAGCGTTGAAGAACCCTTCTCCTACAATGAGCAGTTCTTC.

CDR3 nucleotides: TGTGCCAGCAGCCAAGAGTGGCGGGGGGGGCAGTTCTTC. Protein product: CASSQEWRGGQFF. The chain uses TRBV3-1 and TRBJ2-1; 9 bases are a match to TRBD2. Germline V gene lookup returns CDR1 LGHDT and CDR2 YNNKEL (reference sequence). This CDR3 has 13 amino acids. Trimming cost V 0 bases and J 12 bases; bases outside gene matches: 3.